Given below is one T cell receptor beta chain in context. Only in-frame clones appear in the TCRdb table, and some are missing; sequencing was by immunoSEQ multiplex PCR. The sample includes about 110,000 clones, about 90% of them seen just once. This record comes from a study of blood T cell repertoires in COVID-19. The source material was peripheral blood. The TCR comes from a human donor in a cohort sampled during active COVID-19.

The CDR3 loop reads CASSALQGDQPQHF. Here the CDR3 DNA reads TGTGCCAGCAGTGCTCTCCAGGGCGATCAGCCCCAGCATTTT. J is TRBJ1-5 and V is TRBV2, with a possible D match to TRBD1 (5 bases). CDR1 and CDR2 from the germline V gene are SNHLY and FYNNEI. This CDR3 is 14 amino acids long. Trimming left V 4 bases short and J 5 bases short, with 12 bases between.